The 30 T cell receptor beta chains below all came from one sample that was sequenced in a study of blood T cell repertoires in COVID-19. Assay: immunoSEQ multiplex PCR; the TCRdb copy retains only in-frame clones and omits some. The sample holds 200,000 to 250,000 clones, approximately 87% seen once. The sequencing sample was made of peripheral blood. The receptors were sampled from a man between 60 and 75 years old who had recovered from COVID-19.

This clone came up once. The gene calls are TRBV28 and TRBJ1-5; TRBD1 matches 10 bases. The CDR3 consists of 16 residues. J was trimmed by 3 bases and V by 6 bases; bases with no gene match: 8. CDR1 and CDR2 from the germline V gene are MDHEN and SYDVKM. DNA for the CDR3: TGTGCCAGCAGAGCAAGGGGACAGGGGATCAATCAGCCCCAGCATTTT. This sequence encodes CASRARGQGINQPQHF.

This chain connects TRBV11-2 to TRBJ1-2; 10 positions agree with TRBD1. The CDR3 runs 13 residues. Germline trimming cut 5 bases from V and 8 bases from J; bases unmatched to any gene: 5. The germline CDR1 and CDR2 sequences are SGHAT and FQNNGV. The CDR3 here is CASSPRTGGGYTF. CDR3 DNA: TGTGCCAGCAGCCCACGGACAGGGGGGGGCTACACCTTC.

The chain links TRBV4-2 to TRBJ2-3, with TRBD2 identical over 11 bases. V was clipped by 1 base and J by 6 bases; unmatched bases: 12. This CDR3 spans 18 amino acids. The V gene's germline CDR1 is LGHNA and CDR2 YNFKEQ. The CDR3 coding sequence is TGTGCCAGCAGCCAAGGGCTAGCGGGAGGTTCCCCGGGGGATACGCAGTATTTT. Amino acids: CASSQGLAGGSPGDTQYF.

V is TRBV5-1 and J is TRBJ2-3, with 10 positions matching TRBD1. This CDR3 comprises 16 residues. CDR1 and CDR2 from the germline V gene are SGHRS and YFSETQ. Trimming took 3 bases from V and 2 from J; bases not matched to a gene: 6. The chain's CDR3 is CASSSPDRGNTDTQYF. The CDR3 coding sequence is TGCGCCAGCAGCTCGCCGGACAGGGGGAACACAGATACGCAGTATTTT.

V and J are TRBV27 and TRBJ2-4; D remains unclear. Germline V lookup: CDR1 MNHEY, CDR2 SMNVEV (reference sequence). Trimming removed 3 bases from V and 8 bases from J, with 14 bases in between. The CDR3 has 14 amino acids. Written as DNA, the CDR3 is TGTGCCAGCAGTTTGGTCGGGTTCCCGTACATTCAGTACTTC. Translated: CASSLVGFPYIQYF.

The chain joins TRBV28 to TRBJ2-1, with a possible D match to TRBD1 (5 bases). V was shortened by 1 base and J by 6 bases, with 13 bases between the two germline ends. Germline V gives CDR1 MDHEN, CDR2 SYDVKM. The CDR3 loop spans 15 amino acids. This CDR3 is CASSLLGAPPNEQFF. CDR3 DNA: TGTGCCAGCAGTTTATTAGGGGCTCCCCCCAATGAGCAGTTCTTC.

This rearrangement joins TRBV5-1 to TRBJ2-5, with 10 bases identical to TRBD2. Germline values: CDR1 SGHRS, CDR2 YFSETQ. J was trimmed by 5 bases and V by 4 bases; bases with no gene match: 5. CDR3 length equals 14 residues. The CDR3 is CASSPAGGVETQYF. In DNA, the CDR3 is TGCGCCAGCAGCCCAGCGGGGGGGGTGGAGACCCAGTACTTC.

In nucleotides, the CDR3 is TGTGCCAGCGCAGGCAGGGGAATTAACACCGGGGAGCTGTTTTTT. It encodes CASAGRGINTGELFF. The chain combines TRBV2 with TRBJ2-2; a possible D gene is TRBD1 (6 bases). This CDR3 comprises 15 residues. Trimming took off 8 bases at V and 2 bases at J, with 15 bases between the two ends. CDR1 and CDR2 from the germline V gene are SNHLY and FYNNEI. Looking up the rest from reference TRBV2 and TRBJ2-2 gives the full variable domain: EPEVTQTPSHQVTQMGQEVILRCVPISNHLYFYWYRQILGQKVEFLVSFYNNEISEKSEIFDDQFSVERPDGSNFTLKIRSTKLEDSAMYFCASAGRGINTGELFFGEGSRLTVL.

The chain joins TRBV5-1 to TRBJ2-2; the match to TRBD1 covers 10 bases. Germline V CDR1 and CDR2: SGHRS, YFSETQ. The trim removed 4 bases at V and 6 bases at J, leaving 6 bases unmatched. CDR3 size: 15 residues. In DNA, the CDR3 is TGCGCCAGCAGCCCCGGGACAGGGGTCCCCGGGGAGCTGTTTTTT. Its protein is CASSPGTGVPGELFF.

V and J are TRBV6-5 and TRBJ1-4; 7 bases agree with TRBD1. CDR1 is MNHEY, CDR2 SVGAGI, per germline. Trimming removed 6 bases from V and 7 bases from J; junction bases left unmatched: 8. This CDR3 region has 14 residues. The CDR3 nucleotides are TGTGCCAGCAGGTCCGAGGGGGCGAGTGAAAAACTGTTTTTT. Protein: CASRSEGASEKLFF.

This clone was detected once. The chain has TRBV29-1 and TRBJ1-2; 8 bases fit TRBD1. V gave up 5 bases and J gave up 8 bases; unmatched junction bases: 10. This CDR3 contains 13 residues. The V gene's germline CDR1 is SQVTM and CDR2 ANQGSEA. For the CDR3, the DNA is TGCAGCGTTTCGGACAGGGAATACTCGGGCTACACCTTC. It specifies CSVSDREYSGYTF.

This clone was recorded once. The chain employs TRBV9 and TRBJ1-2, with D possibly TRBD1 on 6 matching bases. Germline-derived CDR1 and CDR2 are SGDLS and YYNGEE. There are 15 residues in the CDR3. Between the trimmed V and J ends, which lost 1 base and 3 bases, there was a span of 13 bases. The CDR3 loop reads CASSVLGGEDYGYTF. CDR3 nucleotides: TGTGCCAGCAGCGTACTTGGGGGCGAAGACTATGGCTACACCTTC. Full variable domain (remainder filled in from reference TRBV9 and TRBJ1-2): DSGVTQTPKHLITATGQRVTLRCSPRSGDLSVYWYQQSLDQGLQFLIQYYNGEERAKGNILERFSAQQFPDLHSELNLSSLELGDSALYFCASSVLGGEDYGYTFGSGTRLTVV.

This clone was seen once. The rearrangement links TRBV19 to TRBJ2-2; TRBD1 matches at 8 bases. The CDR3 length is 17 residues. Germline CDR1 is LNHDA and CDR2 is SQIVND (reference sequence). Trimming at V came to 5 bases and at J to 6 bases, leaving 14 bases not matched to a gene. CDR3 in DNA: TGTGCCAGTAGTGGACGACAGGGGCTAAACTCGGCCGGGGAGCTGTTTTTT. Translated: CASSGRQGLNSAGELFF.

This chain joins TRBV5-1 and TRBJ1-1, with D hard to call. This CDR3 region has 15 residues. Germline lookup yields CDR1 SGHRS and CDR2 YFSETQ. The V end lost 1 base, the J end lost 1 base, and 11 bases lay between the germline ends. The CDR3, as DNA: TGCGCCAGCAGCTTGAGTTTGGGCTCGAACACTGAAGCTTTCTTT. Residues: CASSLSLGSNTEAFF.

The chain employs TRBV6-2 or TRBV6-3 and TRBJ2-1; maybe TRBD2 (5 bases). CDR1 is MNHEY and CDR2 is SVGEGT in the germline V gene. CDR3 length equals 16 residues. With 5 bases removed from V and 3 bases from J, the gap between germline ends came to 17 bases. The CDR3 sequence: CASSPLEVFHYNEQFF. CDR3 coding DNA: TGTGCCAGCAGTCCCCTGGAGGTTTTCCACTACAATGAGCAGTTCTTC.

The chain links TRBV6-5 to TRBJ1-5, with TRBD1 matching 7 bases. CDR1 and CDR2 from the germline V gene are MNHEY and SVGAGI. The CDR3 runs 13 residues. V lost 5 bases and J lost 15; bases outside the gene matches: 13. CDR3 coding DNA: TGTGCCAGCAGTCTTCATTTTGGACAGGCTGGGCATTTT. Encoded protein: CASSLHFGQAGHF.

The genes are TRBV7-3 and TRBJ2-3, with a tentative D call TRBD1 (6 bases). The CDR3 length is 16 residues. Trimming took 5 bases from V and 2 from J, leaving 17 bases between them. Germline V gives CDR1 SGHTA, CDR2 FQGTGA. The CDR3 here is CASSVEGTSVTDTQYF. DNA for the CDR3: TGTGCCAGCAGCGTCGAAGGGACATCTGTCACAGATACGCAGTATTTT.

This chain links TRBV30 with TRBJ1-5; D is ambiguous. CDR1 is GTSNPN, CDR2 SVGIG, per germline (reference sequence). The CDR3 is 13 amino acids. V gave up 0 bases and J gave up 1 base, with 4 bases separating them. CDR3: CAWSVLSNQPQHF. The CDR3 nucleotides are TGTGCCTGGAGTGTACTCAGCAATCAGCCCCAGCATTTT. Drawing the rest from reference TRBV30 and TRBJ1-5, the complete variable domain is SQTIHQWPATLVQPVGSPLSLECTVEGTSNPNLYWYRQAAGRGLQLLFYSVGIGQISSEVPQNLSASRPQDRQFILSSKKLLLSDSGFYLCAWSVLSNQPQHFGDGTRLSIL.

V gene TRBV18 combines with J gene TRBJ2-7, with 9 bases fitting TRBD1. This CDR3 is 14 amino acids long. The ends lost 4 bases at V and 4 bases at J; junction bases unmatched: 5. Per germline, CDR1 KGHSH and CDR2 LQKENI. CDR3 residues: CASSLTGGIYEQYF. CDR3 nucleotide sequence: TGTGCCAGCTCACTAACAGGGGGCATTTACGAGCAGTACTTC.

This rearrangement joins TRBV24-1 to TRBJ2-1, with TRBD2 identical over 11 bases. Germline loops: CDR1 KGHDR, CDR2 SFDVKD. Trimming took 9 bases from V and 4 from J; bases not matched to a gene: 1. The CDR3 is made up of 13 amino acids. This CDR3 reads CATGTSGYNEQFF. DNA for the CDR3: TGTGCCACCGGGACTAGCGGATACAATGAGCAGTTCTTC.

The CDR3 coding sequence is TGTGCCAGCTCACCATACAGGGAACTACAGGATGGCTACACCTTC. The encoded protein is CASSPYRELQDGYTF. The V call is TRBV18, the J call TRBJ1-2, with a tentative D call TRBD1 (6 bases). Germline V lookup: CDR1 KGHSH, CDR2 LQKENI. V was clipped by 2 bases and J by 6 bases, with 16 bases between them. The CDR3 totals 15 residues.

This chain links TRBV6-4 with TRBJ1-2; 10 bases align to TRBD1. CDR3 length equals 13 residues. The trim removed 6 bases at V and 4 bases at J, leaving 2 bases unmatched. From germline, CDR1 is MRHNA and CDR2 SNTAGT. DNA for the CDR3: TGTGCCAGCAGAAGGACAGGGGGCTATGGCTACACCTTC. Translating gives CASRRTGGYGYTF.

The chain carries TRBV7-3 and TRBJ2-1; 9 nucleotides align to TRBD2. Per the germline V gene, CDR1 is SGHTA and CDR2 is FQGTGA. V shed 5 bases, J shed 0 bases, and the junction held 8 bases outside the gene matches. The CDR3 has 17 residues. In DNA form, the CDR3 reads TGTGCCAGCAGCACTGAGATTAGCGGGAGCTCCTACAATGAGCAGTTCTTC. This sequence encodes CASSTEISGSSYNEQFF. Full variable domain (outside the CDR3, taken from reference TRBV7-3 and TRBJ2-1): GAGVSQTPSNKVTEKGKYVELRCDPISGHTALYWYRQSLGQGPEFLIYFQGTGAADDSGLPNDRFFAVRPEGSVSTLKIQRTERGDSAVYLCASSTEISGSSYNEQFFGPGTRLTVL.

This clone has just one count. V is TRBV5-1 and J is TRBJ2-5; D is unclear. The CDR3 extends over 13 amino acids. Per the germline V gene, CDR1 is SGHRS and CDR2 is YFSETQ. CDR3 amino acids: CAVINDFQETQYF. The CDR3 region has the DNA TGCGCAGTGATTAACGACTTCCAGGAGACCCAGTACTTC.

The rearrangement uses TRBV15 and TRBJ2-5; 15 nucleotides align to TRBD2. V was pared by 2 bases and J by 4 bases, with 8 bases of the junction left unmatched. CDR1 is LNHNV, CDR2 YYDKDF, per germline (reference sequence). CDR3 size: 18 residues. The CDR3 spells CATSRPGLAGGTGETQYF. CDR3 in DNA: TGTGCCACCAGCAGACCAGGACTAGCGGGGGGGACTGGAGAGACCCAGTACTTC.

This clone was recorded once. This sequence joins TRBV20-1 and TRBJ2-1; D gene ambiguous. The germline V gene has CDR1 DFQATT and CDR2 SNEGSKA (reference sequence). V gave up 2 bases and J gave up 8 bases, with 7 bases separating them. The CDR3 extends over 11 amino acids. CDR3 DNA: TGCAGTGCTAGACAGAGGTATGAGCAGTTCTTC. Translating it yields CSARQRYEQFF.

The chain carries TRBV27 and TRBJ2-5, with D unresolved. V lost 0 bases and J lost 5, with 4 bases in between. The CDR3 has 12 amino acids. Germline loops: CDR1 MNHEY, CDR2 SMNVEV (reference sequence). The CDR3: CASSLSRETQYF. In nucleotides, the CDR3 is TGTGCCAGCAGTTTATCGCGGGAGACCCAGTACTTC.

CDR3 amino acids: CASSGTTPSSYNEQFF. CDR3 in DNA: TGTGCCAGCAGTGGGACTACCCCGAGCTCCTACAATGAGCAGTTCTTC. The V and J genes are TRBV28 and TRBJ2-1; 7 bases are a match to TRBD2. This CDR3 has 16 residues. Germline CDR1 is MDHEN and CDR2 is SYDVKM. The V gene end was trimmed by 5 bases and the J gene end by 0 bases; junction bases not matched to a gene: 7. The entire variable domain, with the rest obtained from reference TRBV28 and TRBJ2-1, is as follows: DVKVTQSSRYLVKRTGEKVFLECVQDMDHENMFWYRQDPGLGLRLIYFSYDVKMKEKGDIPEGYSVSREKKERFSLILESASTNQTSMYLCASSGTTPSSYNEQFFGPGTRLTVL.

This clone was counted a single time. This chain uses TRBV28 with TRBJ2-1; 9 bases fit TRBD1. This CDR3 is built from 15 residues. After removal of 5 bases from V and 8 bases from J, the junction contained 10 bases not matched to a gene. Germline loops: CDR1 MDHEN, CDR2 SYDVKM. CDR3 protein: CASSIVGQGLHEQFF. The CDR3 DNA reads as TGTGCCAGCAGTATCGTGGGACAGGGCTTGCATGAGCAGTTCTTC.

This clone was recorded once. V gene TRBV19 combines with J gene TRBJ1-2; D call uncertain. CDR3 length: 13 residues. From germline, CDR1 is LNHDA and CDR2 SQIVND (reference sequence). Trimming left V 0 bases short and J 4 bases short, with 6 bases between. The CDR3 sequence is CASSIDPFYGYTF. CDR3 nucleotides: TGTGCCAGTAGTATAGACCCGTTCTATGGCTACACCTTC.